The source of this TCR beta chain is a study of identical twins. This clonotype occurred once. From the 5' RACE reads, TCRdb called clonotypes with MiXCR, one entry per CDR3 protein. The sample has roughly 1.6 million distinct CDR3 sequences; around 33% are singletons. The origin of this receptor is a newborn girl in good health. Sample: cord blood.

The chain's CDR3 is CSAARGRGETQYF. CDR3 bases: TGCAGTGCCGCGCGCGGGAGGGGAGAGACCCAGTACTTC. J is TRBJ2-4 and V is TRBV20-1, with 9 bases that match TRBD2. The DNA end is more similar to TRBJ2-5, so the J call may be wrong. This CDR3 spans 13 amino acids. The V gene's germline CDR1 is DFQATT and CDR2 SNEGSKA (reference sequence).